This is a list of T cell receptor beta chains from one sample in a study of T cell responses to AZD1222 COVID-19 vaccine. This table comes from immunoSEQ multiplex PCR, and its TCRdb copy is limited to in-frame clones, with some not included. The profile shows more than 95,000 clones, over 70% of them singletons. The sequencing used peripheral blood, collected on day 0 of AZD1222 vaccination. The receptors here all came from an adult in good health. The conserved cysteine and the conserved F or W are not part of the CDR3 here. The D gene is left open where the match is weak.

TRBJ2-7 | - | TRBV6-5 | ASRDSEFRGEQY
TRBJ1-1 | TRBD1 | TRBV18 | ASSPQRQGDTEAF
TRBJ2-7 | TRBD1 | TRBV27 | ASRRQGAFLYEQY
TRBJ1-6 | - | TRBV3-1/TRBV3-2 | ASSQLRGAYSPLH
TRBJ1-5 | - | TRBV7-2 | ASSLVQPSNQPQH
TRBJ2-1 | TRBD1 | TRBV5-1 | ASSLRDSRYNEQF
TRBJ1-1 | TRBD1 | TRBV7-9 | ASSLVPTGYGTEAF
TRBJ1-1 | - | TRBV4-2 | ASSQDGNQNTEAF
TRBJ1-2 | TRBD1 | TRBV28 | ASSPGTGNYGYT
TRBJ1-2 | - | TRBV2 | ARTIPGTYGYT
TRBJ2-2 | - | TRBV7-3 | ASSPLGENTGELF
TRBJ1-4 | - | TRBV6-5 | ASSYSGTNEKLF
TRBJ1-2 | - | TRBV10-1 | ASSGTGFYGYT
TRBJ2-1 | TRBD2 | TRBV18 | ASSPLWAGGDNEQF
TRBJ2-7 | TRBD2 | TRBV7-2 | ASSLGAGASGNLSYEQY
TRBJ2-7 | TRBD1 | TRBV6-2/TRBV6-3 | ASSLGQGRSYEQY
TRBJ1-1 | TRBD1 | TRBV18 | ASSLDRVTTEAF
TRBJ1-2 | - | TRBV3-1/TRBV3-2 | ASSQRFHGYT
TRBJ1-1 | - | TRBV6-1 | ASSRTGPVNTEAF
TRBJ1-4 | - | TRBV5-6 | ASSVDTNLI
TRBJ1-2 | - | TRBV11-3 | ASSSGASAGYGYT
TRBJ1-2 | TRBD1 | TRBV7-9 | ASSSNDRAYGYT
TRBJ1-6 | - | TRBV18 | ASSTFARGEDSPLH
TRBJ2-3 | TRBD2 | TRBV25-1 | ASSSATSGGAATQY
TRBJ1-4 | - | TRBV5-1 | ASRPGQIPNEKLF